A single sample is the source of the 29 T cell receptor beta chains below, sequenced in a study of cytomegalovirus exposure and HLA in healthy donors. The PCR had 60 Vbeta and 13 Jbeta primers. Assay: immunoSEQ multiplex PCR; the TCRdb copy retains only in-frame clones and omits some. This sample has 150,000 or so clones, with 60% to 80% found just once. The specimen sequenced was PBMCs. These TCRs come from a male donor in good health and CMV-seronegative.

The chain recombines TRBV27 with TRBJ1-2, with TRBD1 matching 11 bases. The V and J ends lost 6 bases and 4 bases, in that order; junction bases with no gene match: 4. CDR1 and CDR2 (germline): MNHEY, SMNVEV (reference sequence). The CDR3 has 14 amino acids. The chain's CDR3 is CASRGTGGLYGYTF. DNA of the CDR3: TGTGCCAGCAGGGGGACAGGGGGACTCTATGGCTACACCTTC.

The chain has TRBV29-1 and TRBJ2-6, with 7 bases identical to TRBD1. The CDR3 contains 18 residues. J gave up 0 bases and V 3 bases, and 11 bases lay outside the gene matches. Germline V gene data show CDR1 as SQVTM and CDR2 as ANQGSEA. The CDR3 region is CSVEAAGTVDSGANVLTF. CDR3 bases: TGCAGCGTTGAGGCGGCCGGGACAGTGGACTCTGGGGCCAACGTCCTGACTTTC.

This clone was counted only a few times. The chain links TRBV6-1 to TRBJ1-1; 10 nucleotides align to TRBD1. Germline V gives CDR1 MNHNS, CDR2 SASEGT. The CDR3 consists of 14 residues. V lost 5 bases, J lost 3 bases, and 3 bases stayed unmatched. The CDR3 DNA follows: TGTGCCAGCAGTCGACAGGGGGCGGACACTGAAGCTTTCTTT. Protein product: CASSRQGADTEAFF.

Only one count was recorded for this clone. The chain combines TRBV11-2 with TRBJ2-1; D gene ambiguous. The V end was cut by 5 bases, the J end by 6 bases, with 14 bases between. Germline-derived CDR1 and CDR2 are SGHAT and FQNNGV. The CDR3 totals 14 residues. CDR3 in DNA: TGTGCCAGCAGCCCCCAGGCGCGTAGCAATGAGCAGTTCTTC. This codes for CASSPQARSNEQFF.

The V call is TRBV5-4, the J call TRBJ2-1; D is ambiguous. Germline CDR1 and CDR2: SGHNT and YYREEE (reference sequence). V lost 2 bases to trimming and J lost 6 bases, with 9 bases between them. The CDR3 spans 13 residues. As DNA, the CDR3 is TGTGCCAGCAGCTTTGTGGGCCTCAATGAGCAGTTCTTC. This sequence encodes CASSFVGLNEQFF.

The chain combines TRBV10-3 with TRBJ1-5, with TRBD1 matching 10 bases. The CDR3 sequence is 17 residues long. Trimming removed 5 bases from V and 7 bases from J; junction bases left unmatched: 14. CDR1 is ENHRY and CDR2 is SYGVKD in the germline V gene. This CDR3 is CAISNAGGTGASQPQHF. The CDR3 region has the DNA TGTGCCATCAGTAACGCGGGGGGGACAGGGGCTAGCCAGCCCCAGCATTTT.

A remark on this clone: At one end, the junction sequence differs from germline, possibly due to a read error. The chain uses TRBV7-7 and TRBJ2-1; D is possibly TRBD2 (6 bases). The CDR3 length is 15 residues. In germline, CDR1 is SSHAT, CDR2 FNYEAQ (reference sequence). The CDR3 reads CASSLAAGLEHEQFF. In DNA form, the CDR3 reads TGTGCTAGCAGCTTAGCGGCAGGGCTTGAGCATGAGCAGTTCTTC.

V gene TRBV29-1 combines with J gene TRBJ1-4; 9 nucleotides agree with TRBD1. CDR1 is SQVTM, CDR2 ANQGSEA, per germline. The ends lost 6 bases at V and 8 bases at J; junction bases unmatched: 7. This CDR3 spans 13 amino acids. The CDR3 loop reads CSVTTGGREKLFF. CDR3 in DNA: TGCAGCGTGACGACAGGGGGACGCGAAAAACTGTTTTTT.

This chain connects TRBV5-4 to TRBJ1-1; perhaps TRBD1 as D (5 bases). V lost 5 bases and J lost 5, with 25 bases in between. The length of the CDR3 is 17 residues. Germline V gives CDR1 SGHNT, CDR2 YYREEE (reference sequence). The CDR3 reads CASSSPGRQGRTTEAFF. CDR3 nucleotides: TGTGCCAGCAGTTCGCCGGGGAGGCAGGGCCGAACAACTGAAGCTTTCTTT.

This chain links TRBV5-6 with TRBJ2-3; D may be TRBD1 (5 bases). This CDR3 has 14 residues. Germline loops: CDR1 SGHDT, CDR2 YYEEEE. Deletions cut 2 bases from V and 5 bases from J, with 12 bases between. The CDR3 DNA sequence: TGTGCCAGCAGCTTACCCAGGGCAAAAGATACGCAGTATTTT. Amino acid sequence: CASSLPRAKDTQYF.

To note about this clone: One end of the junction varies from germline; a read error may be responsible. Other DNA variants within this sample encode the same CDR3. The chain joins TRBV7-2 to TRBJ2-7, with TRBD2 matching over 14 bases. The CDR3 has 15 residues. CDR1 is SGHTA and CDR2 is FQGNSA in the germline V gene. CDR3 loop: CASSLGTSGRYEQYF. In DNA form, the CDR3 reads TGTGCCAGCAGTTTAGGGACTAGCGGGAGATACGAGCAGTACTTC.

This clone has more than one count but fewer than ten. The chain combines TRBV6-5 with TRBJ1-2; no definite D call. With 6 bases removed from V and 7 bases from J, the gap between germline ends came to 9 bases. The CDR3 is 11 residues long. Germline CDR1 reads MNHEY; CDR2 reads SVGAGI. The CDR3: CASSRGGGYTF. Here the CDR3 DNA reads TGTGCCAGCAGCCGAGGAGGTGGCTACACCTTC.

The chain has TRBV10-3 and TRBJ1-6, with TRBD1 matching 7 bases. In germline, CDR1 is ENHRY, CDR2 SYGVKD. This CDR3 has 14 amino acids. Trimming cost V 10 bases and J 7 bases; bases outside gene matches: 10. In nucleotides, the CDR3 is TGTGCCACCACCGGGACAGAGGTAAATTCACCCCTCCACTTT. It translates to CATTGTEVNSPLHF.

The chain combines TRBV7-8 with TRBJ1-3; TRBD1 agrees at 9 bases. The trim removed 6 bases at V and 0 bases at J, leaving 6 bases unmatched. The CDR3 contains 16 residues. Germline-derived CDR1 and CDR2 are SGHVS and FQNEAQ. CDR3 residues: CASSFDRGSSGNTIYF. CDR3 in DNA: TGTGCCAGCAGTTTTGACAGGGGGAGCTCTGGAAACACCATATATTTT.

The CDR3: CASRLAGLYEQYF. Here the CDR3 DNA reads TGTGCCAGCAGGTTAGCGGGCCTCTACGAGCAGTACTTC. This chain joins TRBV6-5 and TRBJ2-7, with 7 bases lining up with TRBD2. CDR3 length: 13 amino acids. Germline V CDR1 and CDR2: MNHEY, SVGAGI. J lost 3 bases, V lost 6 bases, and 5 bases had no gene match.

The chain combines TRBV28 with TRBJ1-4; no definite D call. Trimming shortened V by 4 bases and J by 7 bases, and 7 bases separated the two germline ends. The CDR3 sequence is 12 residues long. Germline assignment: CDR1 MDHEN and CDR2 SYDVKM. CDR3 region: CASSYGSEKLFF. The CDR3 DNA sequence: TGTGCCAGCAGTTACGGTAGTGAAAAACTGTTTTTT.

The chain links TRBV9 to TRBJ2-2, with D unclear. CDR3 length: 17 amino acids. V lost 0 bases and J lost 1, with 13 bases in between. Germline values: CDR1 SGDLS, CDR2 YYNGEE. CDR3 sequence (DNA): TGTGCCAGCAGCGTAGCTACCGGCAGGCTGAACACCGGGGAGCTGTTTTTT. This codes for CASSVATGRLNTGELFF.

The V and J genes are TRBV4-3 and TRBJ1-2, with 7 bases lining up with TRBD1. V lost 4 bases to trimming and J lost 2 bases; unmatched junction nucleotides: 10. The CDR3 contains 16 residues. The germline gives CDR1 LGHNA, CDR2 YSLEER. The CDR3 spells CASSPGQVEGNYGYTF. In nucleotides, the CDR3 is TGCGCCAGCAGCCCCGGACAGGTAGAAGGAAACTATGGCTACACCTTC.

V usage is TRBV2 and J usage is TRBJ2-7; 8 nucleotides align to TRBD1. The trim removed 1 base at V and 12 bases at J, leaving 8 bases unmatched. The V gene's germline CDR1 is SNHLY and CDR2 FYNNEI. There are 13 residues in the CDR3. The CDR3 region is CASSEGQGAPRYF. In DNA form, the CDR3 reads TGTGCCAGCAGTGAAGGCCAGGGGGCGCCGAGGTACTTC.

The chain uses TRBV11-2 and TRBJ2-3; 10 positions agree with TRBD2. Germline V gene data show CDR1 as SGHAT and CDR2 as FQNNGV. The CDR3 extends over 16 amino acids. The trim removed 1 base at V and 4 bases at J, leaving 5 bases unmatched. The CDR3 is CASSLGLAGVADTQYF. DNA for the CDR3: TGTGCCAGCAGCTTAGGACTAGCGGGTGTAGCAGATACGCAGTATTTT.

The genes are TRBV4-3 and TRBJ2-2; 8 bases agree with TRBD2. CDR3 length: 19 residues. CDR1 is LGHNA, CDR2 YSLEER, per germline. V trimming: 4 bases; J trimming: 5 bases; junction bases outside the gene matches: 18. CDR3 nucleotides: TGCGCCAGCAGCCCGACTATATGGGGTGCGGGAGGTCGAACCGGGGAGCTGTTTTTT. The encoded protein is CASSPTIWGAGGRTGELFF.

The genes are TRBV2 and TRBJ1-4; no clear D gene. There are 14 residues in the CDR3. The germline V gene has CDR1 SNHLY and CDR2 FYNNEI. V was pared by 5 bases and J by 7 bases, with 14 bases between. This chain's CDR3 is CASSIGQTGEKLFF. Here the CDR3 DNA reads TGTGCCAGCAGTATCGGTCAAACGGGTGAAAAACTGTTTTTT.

In the case of this clone: The junction and the germline gene differ at one end; a read error may be behind it. This chain links TRBV7-9 with TRBJ2-7; 9 nucleotides match TRBD1. Germline assignment: CDR1 SEHNR and CDR2 FQNEAQ (reference sequence). CDR3 length: 16 amino acids. The CDR3 here is CSSSLLGGDRASEQYF. CDR3 nucleotide sequence: TGTTCCAGCAGCTTATTAGGAGGGGACAGGGCCTCCGAGCAGTACTTC.

The chain employs TRBV4-1 and TRBJ2-5, with 12 nucleotides matching TRBD2. The germline gives CDR1 MGHRA, CDR2 YSYEKL. The CDR3 contains 16 residues. The trim removed 4 bases at V and 1 base at J, leaving 4 bases unmatched. The CDR3 DNA is TGCGCCAGCAGCCCCCCTAGCGGGGGGGCCCAAGAGACCCAGTACTTC. This codes for CASSPPSGGAQETQYF.

V usage is TRBV7-9 and J usage is TRBJ2-7; 7 bases align to TRBD1. The CDR3 length is 14 residues. V dropped 5 bases and J dropped 2; count of bases not matched to a gene: 6. Per the germline V gene, CDR1 is SEHNR and CDR2 is FQNEAQ (reference sequence). CDR3 nucleotide sequence: TGTGCCAGCAGCCGCCGGGACAGCCCCTACGAGCAGTACTTC. Encoded protein: CASSRRDSPYEQYF.

V usage is TRBV13 and J usage is TRBJ2-7; D possibly corresponds to TRBD1 (6 bases). This CDR3 has 15 residues. Germline values: CDR1 PRHDT, CDR2 FYEKMQ (reference sequence). Trimming took off 5 bases at V and 2 bases at J, with 16 bases between the two ends. The CDR3 region is CASSPRGGIPYEQYF. CDR3 sequence (DNA): TGTGCCAGCAGCCCCAGGGGTGGAATCCCCTACGAGCAGTACTTC. Looking up the rest from reference TRBV13 and TRBJ2-7 gives the full variable domain: AAGVIQSPRHLIKEKRETATLKCYPIPRHDTVYWYQQGPGQDPQFLISFYEKMQSDKGSIPDRFSAQQFSDYHSELNMSSLELGDSALYFCASSPRGGIPYEQYFGPGTRLTVT.

CDR3: CASSDSGGVHSYNEQFF. CDR3 sequence (DNA): TGTGCCAGCAGTGATAGCGGGGGGGTCCACTCCTACAATGAGCAGTTCTTC. This sequence joins TRBV6-1 and TRBJ2-1, with 11 bases aligning to TRBD2. Looked up from germline, CDR1 is MNHNS and CDR2 is SASEGT. The CDR3 has 17 residues. V gave up 3 bases and J gave up 0 bases; unmatched junction bases: 4.

This rearrangement joins TRBV6-1 to TRBJ2-4, with a tentative D call TRBD2 (6 bases). Germline values: CDR1 MNHNS, CDR2 SASEGT. The CDR3 spans 17 residues. With 4 bases removed from V and 1 base from J, the gap between germline ends came to 17 bases. The chain's CDR3 is CASSAKRDLAAKNIQYF. The CDR3 DNA reads TGTGCCAGCAGTGCCAAACGGGACTTGGCGGCCAAAAACATTCAGTACTTC.

Details on this clone: At one boundary the junction diverges from the germline segment, which might be a read error. V is TRBV7-9 and J is TRBJ1-2; possibly TRBD1 for D (5 bases). From germline, CDR1 is SEHNR and CDR2 FQNEAQ (reference sequence). CDR3 length: 14 amino acids. DNA for the CDR3: TGTTCCAGCAGTCACATGCAGGGAAACTATGGCTACACCTTC. Its protein product is CSSSHMQGNYGYTF.